The entry below gives a single T cell receptor beta chain sequence along with its context. Its antigen is as yet unknown. Libraries of TCR beta came from quantitative 5'-RACE with molecular barcodes. TCRdb processed the 5' RACE reads anew with MiXCR; each CDR3 protein has one entry. The data show 200,000 to 250,000 distinct CDR3 sequences, approximately 20% seen once. This record comes from a study of CD8 T cells in ankylosing spondylitis. Notes on the study in general: Within ankylosing spondylitis blood, a TCR beta motif made up of seven to nine highly homologous variants appeared to be characteristic. Matched synovial fluid from ankylosing spondylitis patients was reported to be enriched for disease-linked clones. Some motif variants were previously reported in reactive arthritis synovial fluid and blood.

CDR3 length: 15 residues. CDR1 and CDR2 (germline): MDHEN, SYDVKM. V was pared by 4 bases and J by 4 bases, with 16 bases between. Sequencing used blood, either unsorted or a sorted T cell fraction (not recorded which). This TCR was recovered from a male donor with ankylosing spondylitis. This chain connects TRBV28 to TRBJ1-2, with D possibly matching TRBD1 (6 bases). This CDR3 reads CASSSQGSAPYGYTF. DNA of the CDR3: TGTGCCAGCAGTTCACAGGGAAGTGCACCCTATGGCTACACCTTC.